The 7 T cell receptor beta chains below come from one sample, sequenced in a study of cytomegalovirus exposure and HLA in healthy donors. PCR primers comprised 60 Vbeta and 13 Jbeta primers. Here immunoSEQ multiplex PCR was the method, and the copy in TCRdb shows in-frame clones only, minus some. The data hold tens of thousands of clones, with about three quarters observed a single time. Material: PBMCs. These receptors originate from a man aged 18 to 29 in good health and CMV-seronegative.

The chain joins TRBV28 to TRBJ2-1, with D perhaps TRBD2 (5 bases). Germline loops: CDR1 MDHEN, CDR2 SYDVKM. The CDR3 totals 15 residues. V was trimmed by 3 bases and J by 0 bases, leaving 9 bases between them. The chain's CDR3 is CASSFLGSSYNEQFF. In nucleotides, the CDR3 is TGTGCCAGCAGTTTTTTGGGGAGCTCCTACAATGAGCAGTTCTTC.

The chain combines TRBV10-3 with TRBJ1-2; TRBD1 might be the D (5 bases). The CDR3 is 13 amino acids. Deletions cut 11 bases from V and 7 bases from J, with 20 bases between. In germline, CDR1 is ENHRY, CDR2 SYGVKD. CDR3: CAADLGTGRGYTF. The CDR3 bases are TGTGCCGCTGACCTGGGGACTGGCCGTGGCTACACCTTC.

The chain joins TRBV10-3 to TRBJ2-5; no firm D call. CDR1 and CDR2 from the germline V gene are ENHRY and SYGVKD. CDR3 length: 13 amino acids. With 3 bases removed from V and 1 base from J, the gap between germline ends came to 6 bases. CDR3 DNA: TGTGCCATCAGTGAACAGTTCCAAGAGACCCAGTACTTC. It translates to CAISEQFQETQYF.

The chain carries TRBV7-9 and TRBJ2-7; 7 bases align to TRBD2. The V and J ends lost 4 bases and 6 bases, in that order; junction bases with no gene match: 3. CDR1 and CDR2 (germline): SEHNR, FQNEAQ (reference sequence). The CDR3 has 12 residues. This CDR3 reads CASSSGLGEQYF. The DNA of the CDR3 is TGTGCCAGCAGCTCCGGACTAGGCGAGCAGTACTTC.

This clone was recorded a few times. V usage is TRBV19 and J usage is TRBJ1-5; 9 bases map to TRBD1. After removal of 8 bases from V and 7 bases from J, the junction contained 9 bases not matched to a gene. Germline V gives CDR1 LNHDA, CDR2 SQIVND (reference sequence). The CDR3 covers 14 residues. This CDR3 is CASVGQGTGQPQHF. DNA for the CDR3: TGTGCCAGTGTGGGACAGGGAACGGGACAGCCCCAGCATTTT.

This clone was observed a single time. The chain couples TRBV7-9 to TRBJ1-2; no firm D call. The CDR3 length is 13 residues. Germline assignment: CDR1 SEHNR and CDR2 FQNEAQ (reference sequence). The ends were cut back, 5 bases at V and 3 bases at J, with 10 bases in the middle. CDR3 sequence (DNA): TGTGCCAGCAGCAACCTCCGAGACTATGGCTACACCTTC. This codes for CASSNLRDYGYTF.

The chain uses TRBV7-8 and TRBJ1-2; 8 nucleotides match TRBD1. V shed 4 bases, J shed 8 bases, and the junction held 12 bases outside the gene matches. Per the germline V gene, CDR1 is SGHVS and CDR2 is FQNEAQ. The CDR3 spans 15 residues. The CDR3 DNA is TGTGCCAGCAGCTCCCTTCTGGGACAGGCAGTGGGCTACACCTTC. It is translated as CASSSLLGQAVGYTF.